These 13 T cell receptor beta chains came from one sample sequenced in a study of blood T cell repertoires in COVID-19. Assay used: immunoSEQ multiplex PCR; TCRdb lists only in-frame clones, some missing. Seen here are 260,000 or so clones, roughly 85% observed once, and the top ten hold 3% to 4.5%. Material for sequencing was PBMCs or T cells enriched from blood (not recorded which). These receptors originate from a woman in her thirties or forties who had been exposed to COVID-19.

This chain links TRBV5-1 with TRBJ2-3; TRBD2 aligns across 8 bases. The V gene end was trimmed by 2 bases and the J gene end by 6 bases; junction bases not matched to a gene: 5. CDR3 length equals 14 residues. Per germline, CDR1 SGHRS and CDR2 YFSETQ. CDR3 DNA: TGCGCCAGCAGCTTAGGACTAGCCGGGGATACGCAGTATTTT. As protein: CASSLGLAGDTQYF.

The CDR3 nucleotides are TGCAGCGTCGCATTTAGCGGGGGGAAGAGCGAGCAGTACTTC. Its translation: CSVAFSGGKSEQYF. V gene TRBV29-1 combines with J gene TRBJ2-7, with TRBD2 matching 10 bases. Germline loops: CDR1 SQVTM, CDR2 ANQGSEA. CDR3 size: 14 residues. Trimming took 6 bases from V and 6 from J; bases not matched to a gene: 11.

The genes are TRBV2 and TRBJ1-1; D is unclear. Trimming removed 2 bases from V and 4 bases from J, with 8 bases in between. Germline-derived CDR1 and CDR2 are SNHLY and FYNNEI. This CDR3 is built from 13 residues. The CDR3 loop is CASSESRFTEAFF. As DNA, the CDR3 is TGTGCCAGCAGTGAAAGCCGGTTCACTGAAGCTTTCTTT.

This clone was detected once. This chain uses TRBV11-3 with TRBJ2-3; weak D call: TRBD2 (6 bases). This CDR3 has 15 residues. CDR1 and CDR2 from the germline V gene are SGHNT and YENEEA. V dropped 5 bases and J dropped 2 bases, with 14 bases sitting between them. CDR3 loop: CASSQPRTNTDTQYF. CDR3 bases: TGTGCCAGCAGCCAACCCAGGACTAACACAGATACGCAGTATTTT.

V usage is TRBV12-3 or TRBV12-4 and J usage is TRBJ1-5, with D hard to call. V shed 3 bases and J shed 5 bases, with 8 bases lying between them. The CDR3 is 13 amino acids. In DNA form, the CDR3 reads TGTGCCAGCAGTTTCCTCTCGGATCAGCCCCAGCATTTT. Its translation is CASSFLSDQPQHF.

This chain joins TRBV7-6 and TRBJ2-5; TRBD2 agrees at 11 bases. CDR1 and CDR2 from the germline V gene are SGHVS and FNYEAQ. This CDR3 has 17 residues. V gave up 1 base and J gave up 5 bases; unmatched junction bases: 9. The CDR3 DNA reads TGTGCCAGCAGCTTAGGTAGCGGGGGGGCCTGGAGTGAGACCCAGTACTTC. It yields the protein CASSLGSGGAWSETQYF.

This sequence joins TRBV6-5 and TRBJ2-3; 8 bases align to TRBD2. The germline V gene encodes CDR1 MNHEY and CDR2 SVGAGI. This CDR3 is 14 amino acids long. V shed 7 bases, J shed 5 bases, and the junction held 8 bases outside the gene matches. CDR3 region: CASKPRGGKDTQYF. CDR3 bases: TGTGCCAGCAAACCTCGGGGGGGCAAAGATACGCAGTATTTT.

This clone showed up just a few times. This chain links TRBV5-8 with TRBJ1-5; 7 bases match TRBD1. The V gene's germline CDR1 is SGHTS and CDR2 YDEGEE. The CDR3 spans 17 residues. J was trimmed by 5 bases and V by 0 bases; bases with no gene match: 11. The CDR3 here is CASSLAWTGVYYQPQHF. The CDR3 DNA is TGTGCCAGCAGCTTGGCCTGGACAGGCGTTTACTATCAGCCCCAGCATTTT.

This clone was recorded only once. This chain connects TRBV7-7 to TRBJ1-4, with 11 bases lining up with TRBD1. Germline CDR1 SSHAT, CDR2 FNYEAQ (reference sequence). Trimming at V came to 0 bases and at J to 7 bases, leaving 10 bases not matched to a gene. CDR3 length equals 18 residues. CDR3 sequence: CASSLAPITGQGGEKLFF. As DNA, the CDR3 is TGTGCCAGCAGCTTAGCGCCTATCACGGGACAGGGGGGTGAAAAACTGTTTTTT.

The gene calls are TRBV7-8 and TRBJ1-1, with TRBD1 as a possible D gene (5 bases). The ends were cut back, 1 base at V and 2 bases at J, with 11 bases in the middle. The CDR3 has 15 residues. The germline gives CDR1 SGHVS, CDR2 FQNEAQ. DNA for the CDR3: TGTGCCAGCAGCTTAGTCCGCAGGGTAAACACTGAAGCTTTCTTT. Amino acids: CASSLVRRVNTEAFF.

V usage is TRBV7-9 and J usage is TRBJ1-4; weak D call: TRBD1 (6 bases). V lost 7 bases and J lost 5, with 20 bases in between. Germline V lookup: CDR1 SEHNR, CDR2 FQNEAQ (reference sequence). The CDR3 length is 16 residues. DNA of the CDR3: TGTGCCAGCAAGCCTCCCGGAAGGGGGGGAAATGAAAAACTGTTTTTT. Its protein is CASKPPGRGGNEKLFF.

This clone has a handful of counts. The V and J genes are TRBV5-1 and TRBJ2-1; D is perhaps TRBD2 (6 bases). Germline CDR1 reads SGHRS; CDR2 reads YFSETQ. The V end lost 4 bases, the J end lost 4 bases, and 12 bases lay between the germline ends. This CDR3 has 14 amino acids. The CDR3 DNA sequence: TGCGCCAGCAGCAAGGGGACTGGTTACAATGAGCAGTTCTTC. This encodes CASSKGTGYNEQFF.

V is TRBV28 and J is TRBJ1-5; 9 nucleotides line up with TRBD1. The junction had 9 bases not matched to a gene; V was cut back by 5 bases and J by 1 base. The CDR3 loop spans 17 amino acids. Germline-derived CDR1 and CDR2 are MDHEN and SYDVKM. This chain's CDR3 is CASSKPGQGASNQPQHF. The CDR3 DNA follows: TGTGCCAGCAGTAAACCGGGACAGGGAGCCAGCAATCAGCCCCAGCATTTT.